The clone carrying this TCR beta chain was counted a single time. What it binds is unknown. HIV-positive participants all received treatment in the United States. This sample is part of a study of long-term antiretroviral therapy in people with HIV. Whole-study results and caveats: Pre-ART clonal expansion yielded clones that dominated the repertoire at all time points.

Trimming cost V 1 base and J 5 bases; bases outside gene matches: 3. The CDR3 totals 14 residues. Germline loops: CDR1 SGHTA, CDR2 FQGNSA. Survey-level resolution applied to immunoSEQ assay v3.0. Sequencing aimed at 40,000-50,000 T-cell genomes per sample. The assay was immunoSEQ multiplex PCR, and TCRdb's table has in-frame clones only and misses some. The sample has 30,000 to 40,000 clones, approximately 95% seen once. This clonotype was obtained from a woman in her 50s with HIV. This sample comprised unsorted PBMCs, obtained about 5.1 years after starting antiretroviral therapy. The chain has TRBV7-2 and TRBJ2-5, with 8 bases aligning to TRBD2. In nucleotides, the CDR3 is TGTGCCAGCAGCTTAGGTGTAGCGGGGGAGACCCAGTACTTC. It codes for CASSLGVAGETQYF.